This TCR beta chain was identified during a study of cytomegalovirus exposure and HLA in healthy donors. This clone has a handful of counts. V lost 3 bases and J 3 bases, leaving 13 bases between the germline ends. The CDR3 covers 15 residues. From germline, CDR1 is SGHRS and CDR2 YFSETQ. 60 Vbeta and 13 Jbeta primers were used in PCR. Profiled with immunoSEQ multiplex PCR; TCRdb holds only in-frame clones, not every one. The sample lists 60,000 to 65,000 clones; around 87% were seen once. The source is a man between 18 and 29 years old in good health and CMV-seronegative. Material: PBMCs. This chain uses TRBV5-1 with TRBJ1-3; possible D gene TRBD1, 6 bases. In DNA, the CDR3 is TGCGCCAGCAGCTGGAAAGGGGGGGATGGAAACACCATATATTTT. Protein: CASSWKGGDGNTIYF. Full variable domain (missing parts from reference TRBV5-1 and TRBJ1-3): KAGVTQTPRYLIKTRGQQVTLSCSPISGHRSVSWYQQTPGQGLQFLFEYFSETQRNKGNFPGRFSGRQFSNSRSEMNVSTLELGDSALYLCASSWKGGDGNTIYFGEGSWLTVV.